Given below is one T cell receptor (beta chain) in context. The data derive from a study of cytomegalovirus exposure and HLA in healthy donors. The primer mix had 60 Vbeta and 13 Jbeta primers. The method was immunoSEQ multiplex PCR; TCRdb's version includes in-frame clones alone and lacks a portion of them. The sample has 130,000 to 150,000 clones, almost 80% seen once. The sample consisted of PBMCs. The clonotype originates from a woman under 40 in good health and CMV-seronegative.

The CDR3 is CASSLLGGGTDTQYF. For the CDR3, the DNA is TGTGCCAGCAGCTTATTGGGGGGTGGGACAGATACGCAGTATTTT. The V and J genes are TRBV7-3 and TRBJ2-3; D may be TRBD2 (6 bases). The CDR3 length is 15 residues. Per the germline V gene, CDR1 is SGHTA and CDR2 is FQGTGA. Trimming shortened V by 2 bases and J by 3 bases, and 12 bases separated the two germline ends.